This T cell receptor beta chain comes out of a study of glioma-infiltrating T cells. The CDR3 has 12 residues. Germline assignment: CDR1 SNHLY and CDR2 FYNNEI. V was trimmed by 6 bases and J by 1 base, leaving 7 bases between them. The iRepertoire nested amplicon-rescue multiplex PCR amplified TCR alpha and beta CDR3s from RNA. TCRdb called the multiplex PCR reads again in MiXCR, with one record for every CDR3 protein. The sample records more than 110,000 distinct CDR3 sequences, about 39% being singletons. Sequenced: glioma tissue, nonneoplastic brain tissue, or PBMCs (not recorded which). The receptor's source is a human donor with low-grade glioma or glioblastoma, undergoing nonglioma brain surgery, or in good health (not recorded which). This sequence joins TRBV2 and TRBJ2-7; a possible D gene is TRBD2 (6 bases). CDR3 in DNA: TGTGCCAGCAGGGAGGGTTCCTACGAGCAGTACTTC. Residues: CASREGSYEQYF.